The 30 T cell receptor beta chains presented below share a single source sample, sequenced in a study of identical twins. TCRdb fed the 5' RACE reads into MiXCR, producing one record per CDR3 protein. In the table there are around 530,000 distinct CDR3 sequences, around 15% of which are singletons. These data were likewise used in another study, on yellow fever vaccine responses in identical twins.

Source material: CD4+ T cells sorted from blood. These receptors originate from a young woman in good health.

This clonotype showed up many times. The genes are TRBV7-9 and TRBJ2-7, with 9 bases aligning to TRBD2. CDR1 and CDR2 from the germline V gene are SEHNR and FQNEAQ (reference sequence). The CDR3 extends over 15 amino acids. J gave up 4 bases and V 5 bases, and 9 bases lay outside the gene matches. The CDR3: CASSTTSGLWYEQYF. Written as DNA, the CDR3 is TGTGCCAGCAGCACCACTAGCGGGTTATGGTACGAGCAGTACTTC.

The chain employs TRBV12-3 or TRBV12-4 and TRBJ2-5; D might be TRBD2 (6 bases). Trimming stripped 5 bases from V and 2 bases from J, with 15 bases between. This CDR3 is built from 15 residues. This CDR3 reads CASSPWDSGQETQYF. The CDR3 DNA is TGTGCCAGCAGTCCATGGGATAGCGGACAAGAGACCCAGTACTTC.

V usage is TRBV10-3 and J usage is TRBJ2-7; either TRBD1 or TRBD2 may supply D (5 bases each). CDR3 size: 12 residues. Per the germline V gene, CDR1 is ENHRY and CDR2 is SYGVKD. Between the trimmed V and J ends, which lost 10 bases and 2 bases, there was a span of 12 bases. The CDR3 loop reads CATGGGTYEQYV. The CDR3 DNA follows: TGTGCCACCGGTGGGGGTACCTACGAGCAGTACGTC.

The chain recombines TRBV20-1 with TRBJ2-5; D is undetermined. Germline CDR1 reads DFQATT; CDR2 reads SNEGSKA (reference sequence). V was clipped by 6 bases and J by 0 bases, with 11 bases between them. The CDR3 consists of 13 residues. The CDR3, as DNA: TGCAGTGCCAACTACCGGGACCAAGAGACCCAGTACTTC. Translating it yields CSANYRDQETQYF.

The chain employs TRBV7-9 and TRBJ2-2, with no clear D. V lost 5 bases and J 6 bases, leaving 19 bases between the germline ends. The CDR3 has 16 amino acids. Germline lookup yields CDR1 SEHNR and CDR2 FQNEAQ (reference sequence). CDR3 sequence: CASSRSETKWSGELFF. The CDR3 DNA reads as TGTGCCAGCAGCCGCAGCGAAACAAAGTGGTCCGGGGAGCTGTTTTTT.

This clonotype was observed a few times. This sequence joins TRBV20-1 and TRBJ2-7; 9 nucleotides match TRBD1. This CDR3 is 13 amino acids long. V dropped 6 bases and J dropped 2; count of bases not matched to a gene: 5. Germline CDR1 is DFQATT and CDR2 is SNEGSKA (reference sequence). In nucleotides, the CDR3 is TGCAGTGCCTCGACAGGGGGTCCCTACGAGCAGTACTTC. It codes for CSASTGGPYEQYF.

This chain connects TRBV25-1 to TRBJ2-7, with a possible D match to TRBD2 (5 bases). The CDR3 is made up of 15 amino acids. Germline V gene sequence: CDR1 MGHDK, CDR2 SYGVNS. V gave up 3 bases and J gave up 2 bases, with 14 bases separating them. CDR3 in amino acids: CASSEGKLGAYEQYF. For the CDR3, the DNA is TGTGCCAGCAGTGAGGGGAAGCTCGGGGCCTACGAGCAGTACTTC.

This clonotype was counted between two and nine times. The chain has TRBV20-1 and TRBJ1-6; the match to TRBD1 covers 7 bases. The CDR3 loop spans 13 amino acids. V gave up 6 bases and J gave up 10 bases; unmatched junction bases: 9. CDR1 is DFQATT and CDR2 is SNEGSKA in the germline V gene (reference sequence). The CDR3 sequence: CSAPDRVSSPLHF. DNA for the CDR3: TGCAGTGCACCCGACAGGGTATCATCACCCCTCCACTTT.

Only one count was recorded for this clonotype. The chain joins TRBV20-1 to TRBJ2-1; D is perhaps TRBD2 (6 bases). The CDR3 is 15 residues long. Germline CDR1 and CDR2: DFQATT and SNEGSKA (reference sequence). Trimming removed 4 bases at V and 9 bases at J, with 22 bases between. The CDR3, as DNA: TGCAGTGCTACCCGACTAGATGTTAACCCGGTTGAGCAGTTCTTC. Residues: CSATRLDVNPVEQFF.

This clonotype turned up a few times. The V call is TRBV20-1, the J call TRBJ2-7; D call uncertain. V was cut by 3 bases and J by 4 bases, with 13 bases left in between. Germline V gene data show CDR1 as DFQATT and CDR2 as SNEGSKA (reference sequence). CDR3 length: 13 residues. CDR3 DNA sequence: TGCAGTGCTAGGGATCAGCTACTTTACGAGCAGTACTTC. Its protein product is CSARDQLLYEQYF.

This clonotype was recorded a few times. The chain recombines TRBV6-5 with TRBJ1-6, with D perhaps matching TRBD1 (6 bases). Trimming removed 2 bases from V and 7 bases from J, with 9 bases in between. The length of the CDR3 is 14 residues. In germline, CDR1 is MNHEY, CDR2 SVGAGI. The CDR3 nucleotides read TGTGCCAGCAGTTACGGCAGGGGCAATTCACCCCTCCACTTT. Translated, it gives CASSYGRGNSPLHF.

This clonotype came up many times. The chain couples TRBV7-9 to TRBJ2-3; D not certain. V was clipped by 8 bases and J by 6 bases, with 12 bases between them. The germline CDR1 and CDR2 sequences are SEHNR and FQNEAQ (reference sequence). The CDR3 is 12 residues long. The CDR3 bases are TGTGCCAGCTCCCGTATCTCGGATACGCAGTATTTT. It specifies CASSRISDTQYF.

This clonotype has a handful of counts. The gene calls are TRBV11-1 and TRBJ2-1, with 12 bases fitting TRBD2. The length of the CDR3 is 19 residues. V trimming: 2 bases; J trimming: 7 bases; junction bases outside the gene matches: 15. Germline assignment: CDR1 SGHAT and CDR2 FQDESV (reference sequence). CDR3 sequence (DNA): TGTGCCAGCAGCTTATTGACTAGCGGGAGTCAAAGTTCGTTTAATGAGCAGTTCTTC. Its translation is CASSLLTSGSQSSFNEQFF.

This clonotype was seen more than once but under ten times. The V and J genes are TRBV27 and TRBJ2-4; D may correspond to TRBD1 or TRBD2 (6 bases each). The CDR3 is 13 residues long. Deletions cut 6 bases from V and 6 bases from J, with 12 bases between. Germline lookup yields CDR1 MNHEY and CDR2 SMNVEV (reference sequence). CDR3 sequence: CASRWGAGNIQYF. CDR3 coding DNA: TGTGCCAGCAGATGGGGGGCCGGAAACATTCAGTACTTC.

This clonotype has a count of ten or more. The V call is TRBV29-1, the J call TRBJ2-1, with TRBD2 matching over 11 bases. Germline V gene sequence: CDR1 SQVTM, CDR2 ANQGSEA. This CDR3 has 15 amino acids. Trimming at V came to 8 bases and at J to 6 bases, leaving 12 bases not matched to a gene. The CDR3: CSHCRLAGGSNEQFF. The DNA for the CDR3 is TGCAGCCATTGTAGGCTAGCGGGAGGTTCCAATGAGCAGTTCTTC.

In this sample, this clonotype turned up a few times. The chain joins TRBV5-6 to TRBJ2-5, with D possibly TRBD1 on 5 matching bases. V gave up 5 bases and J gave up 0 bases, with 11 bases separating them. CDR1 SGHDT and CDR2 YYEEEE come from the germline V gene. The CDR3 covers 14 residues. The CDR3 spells CASSYTGYQETQYF. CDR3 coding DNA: TGTGCCAGCAGTTATACAGGTTACCAAGAGACCCAGTACTTC.

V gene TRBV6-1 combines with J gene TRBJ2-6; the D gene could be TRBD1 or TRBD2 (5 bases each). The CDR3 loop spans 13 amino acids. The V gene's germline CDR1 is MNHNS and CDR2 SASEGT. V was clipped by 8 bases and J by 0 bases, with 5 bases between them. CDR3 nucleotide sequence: TGTGCCAGCGGGACCTCTGGGGCCAACGTCCTGACTTTC. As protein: CASGTSGANVLTF.

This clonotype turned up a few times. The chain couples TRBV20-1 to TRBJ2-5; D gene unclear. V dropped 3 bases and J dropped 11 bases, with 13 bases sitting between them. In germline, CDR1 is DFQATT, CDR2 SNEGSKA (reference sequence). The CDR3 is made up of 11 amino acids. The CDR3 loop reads CSARSLVDQYF. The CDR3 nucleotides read TGCAGTGCTAGGTCCTTGGTGGATCAGTACTTC.

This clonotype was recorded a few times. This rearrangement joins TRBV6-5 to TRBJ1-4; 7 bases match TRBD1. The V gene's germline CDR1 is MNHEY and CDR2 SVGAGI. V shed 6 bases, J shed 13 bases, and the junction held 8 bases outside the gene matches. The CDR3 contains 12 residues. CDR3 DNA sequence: TGTGCCAGCAGAACTACAGCAGGGGGACTGTTTTTT. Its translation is CASRTTAGGLFF.

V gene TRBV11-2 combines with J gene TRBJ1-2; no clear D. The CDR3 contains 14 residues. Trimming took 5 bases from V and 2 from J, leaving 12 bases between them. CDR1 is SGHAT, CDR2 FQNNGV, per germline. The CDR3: CASSTSSSNYGYTF. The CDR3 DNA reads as TGTGCCAGCAGCACCAGCTCCAGCAACTATGGCTACACCTTC.

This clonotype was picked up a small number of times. The CDR3 DNA sequence: TGCAGTGCTAGAGCCGGGACTAGCGGGATGATAAACATTCAGTACTTC. This codes for CSARAGTSGMINIQYF. The genes are TRBV20-1 and TRBJ2-4, with 13 nucleotides matching TRBD2. This CDR3 has 16 residues. CDR1 and CDR2 (germline): DFQATT, SNEGSKA (reference sequence). V shed 1 base and J 6 bases; nucleotides not matched to a gene: 6.

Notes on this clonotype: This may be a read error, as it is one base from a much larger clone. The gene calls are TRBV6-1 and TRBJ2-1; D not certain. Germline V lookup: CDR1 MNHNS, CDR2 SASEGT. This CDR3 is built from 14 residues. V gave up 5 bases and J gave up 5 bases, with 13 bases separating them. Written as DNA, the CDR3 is TGTGCCAGCAGTAAATCCTACCCTGACAATGAGCAGTTCTTC. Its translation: CASSKSYPDNEQFF.

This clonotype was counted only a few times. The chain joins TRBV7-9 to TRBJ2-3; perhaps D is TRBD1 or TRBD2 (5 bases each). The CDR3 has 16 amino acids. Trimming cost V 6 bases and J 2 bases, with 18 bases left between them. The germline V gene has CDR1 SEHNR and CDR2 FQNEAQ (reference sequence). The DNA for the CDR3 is TGTGCCAGCAGTAGGAGGAGGCGAGGGGACACAGATACGCAGTATTTT. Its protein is CASSRRRRGDTDTQYF.

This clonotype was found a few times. The CDR3 loop reads CASSEPGVGFGELFF. As DNA, the CDR3 is TGTGCCAGCAGTGAGCCCGGGGTTGGGTTCGGGGAGCTGTTTTTT. The rearrangement uses TRBV2 and TRBJ2-2; tentatively, D is TRBD2 (5 bases). CDR3 length: 15 residues. Looked up from germline, CDR1 is SNHLY and CDR2 is FYNNEI. V was trimmed by 3 bases and J by 7 bases, leaving 15 bases between them.

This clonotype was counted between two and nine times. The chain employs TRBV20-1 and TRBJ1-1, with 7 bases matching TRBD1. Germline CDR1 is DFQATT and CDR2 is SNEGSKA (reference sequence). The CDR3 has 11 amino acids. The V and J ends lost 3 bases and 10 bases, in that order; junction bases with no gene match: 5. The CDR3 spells CSARRQGIAFF. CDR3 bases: TGCAGTGCTAGGAGACAGGGTATAGCTTTCTTT.

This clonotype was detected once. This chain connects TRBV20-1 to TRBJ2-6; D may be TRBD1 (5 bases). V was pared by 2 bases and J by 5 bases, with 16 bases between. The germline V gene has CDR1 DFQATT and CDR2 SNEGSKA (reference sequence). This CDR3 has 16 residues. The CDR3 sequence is CSARWGLGGRANVLTF. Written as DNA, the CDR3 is TGCAGTGCTAGATGGGGCCTCGGCGGACGGGCCAACGTCCTGACTTTC.

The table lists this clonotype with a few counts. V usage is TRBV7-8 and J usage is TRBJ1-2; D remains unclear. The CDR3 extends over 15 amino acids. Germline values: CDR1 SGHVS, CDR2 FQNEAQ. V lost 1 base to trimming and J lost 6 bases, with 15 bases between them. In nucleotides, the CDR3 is TGTGCCAGCAGCTTAGGGTACGAGATCGCGGATGGCTACACCTTC. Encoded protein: CASSLGYEIADGYTF.

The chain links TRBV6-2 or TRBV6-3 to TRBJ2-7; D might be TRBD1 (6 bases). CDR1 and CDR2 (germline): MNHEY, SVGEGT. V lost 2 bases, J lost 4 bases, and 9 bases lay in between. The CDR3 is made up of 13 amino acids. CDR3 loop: CASSYTGQYEQYV. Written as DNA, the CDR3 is TGTGCCAGCAGTTACACAGGGCAATACGAGCAGTACGTC.

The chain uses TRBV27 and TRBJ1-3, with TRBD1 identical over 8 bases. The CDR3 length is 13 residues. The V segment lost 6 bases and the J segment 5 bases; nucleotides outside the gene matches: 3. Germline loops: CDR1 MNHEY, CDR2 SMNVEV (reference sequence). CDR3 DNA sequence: TGTGCCAGCAGAAGGACAGGGCGAAACACCATATATTTT. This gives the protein CASRRTGRNTIYF.

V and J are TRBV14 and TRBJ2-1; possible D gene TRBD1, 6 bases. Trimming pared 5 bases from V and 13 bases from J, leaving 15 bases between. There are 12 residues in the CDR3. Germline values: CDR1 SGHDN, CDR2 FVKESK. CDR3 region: CASSVALGAQFF. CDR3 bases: TGTGCCAGCAGCGTAGCGTTGGGGGCACAGTTCTTC.